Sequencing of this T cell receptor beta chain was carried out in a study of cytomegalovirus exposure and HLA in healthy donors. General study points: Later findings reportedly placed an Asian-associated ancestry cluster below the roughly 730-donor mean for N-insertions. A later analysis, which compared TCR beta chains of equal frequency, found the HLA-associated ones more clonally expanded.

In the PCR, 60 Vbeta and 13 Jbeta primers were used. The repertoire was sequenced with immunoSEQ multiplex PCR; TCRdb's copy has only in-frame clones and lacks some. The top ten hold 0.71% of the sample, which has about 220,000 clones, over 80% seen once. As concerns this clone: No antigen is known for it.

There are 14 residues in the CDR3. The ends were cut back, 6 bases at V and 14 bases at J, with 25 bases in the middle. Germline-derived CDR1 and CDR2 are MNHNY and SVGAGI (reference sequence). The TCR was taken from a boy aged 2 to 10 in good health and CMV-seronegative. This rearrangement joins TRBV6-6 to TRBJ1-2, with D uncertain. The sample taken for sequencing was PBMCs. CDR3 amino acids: CASRTWREGNSSTF. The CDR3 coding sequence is TGTGCCAGCAGGACCTGGAGAGAGGGAAACTCTAGTACCTTC.